A selection of T cell receptor beta chains follows, all from one sample in a study of T cells in pancreatic ductal adenocarcinoma. TCRdb's table, derived via immunoSEQ multiplex PCR, lists solely in-frame clones and lacks some. The sample holds about 98,000 clones, about 95% seen once. Material for sequencing was PBMCs. The receptors originated from a human donor with pancreatic ductal adenocarcinoma. The CDR3 runs from the conserved cysteine through the conserved F or W. The D gene is left open where the match is weak. A row's size may be missing; if present it is once, few, many or a size class.

d_gene	v_gene	j_gene	abundance	len	CDR3aa	CDR3nt
TRBD1	TRBV10-3	TRBJ1-5	-	17	CAISENRGGDRNQPQHF	TGTGCCATCAGTGAGAACAGGGGTGGGGATCGCAATCAGCCCCAGCATTTT
-	TRBV19	TRBJ1-1	-	15	CASSIGGHLNTEAFF	TGTGCCAGTAGTATAGGGGGGCACCTGAACACTGAAGCTTTCTTT
TRBD2	TRBV25-1	TRBJ2-5	-	14	CASSPSGTGETQYF	TGTGCCAGCAGCCCTAGCGGGACGGGTGAGACCCAGTACTTC
TRBD1	TRBV2	TRBJ2-7	-	15	CASSELGTGMGEQYF	TGTGCCAGCAGTGAATTAGGGACAGGGATGGGGGAGCAGTACTTC
TRBD1	TRBV10-2	TRBJ1-1	-	15	CASSHTGAGNTEAFF	TGCGCCAGCAGTCATACAGGGGCCGGTAACACTGAAGCTTTCTTT
-	TRBV7-8	TRBJ2-7	-	15	CASSLAPGDNYEQYF	TGTGCCAGCAGCTTAGCGCCAGGGGACAACTACGAGCAGTACTTC
-	TRBV14	TRBJ2-1	-	17	CASSPSSAAGSYNEQFF	TGTGCCAGCAGCCCCTCCTCCGCGGCTGGCTCCTACAATGAGCAGTTCTTC
TRBD2	TRBV19	TRBJ2-1	once	18	CASSGLAGASGSYNEQFF	TGTGCCAGTAGTGGACTAGCGGGAGCGTCGGGCTCCTACAATGAGCAGTTCTTC
TRBD1	TRBV19	TRBJ1-4	-	15	CASRDRASPNEKLFF	TGTGCCAGCCGGGACAGGGCTTCGCCTAATGAAAAACTGTTTTTT
TRBD2	TRBV7-9	TRBJ2-3	once	13	CASSLDSSGSLYF	TGTGCCAGCAGCTTAGATTCTAGCGGGAGTCTGTATTTT
-	TRBV5-4	TRBJ2-7	-	12	CASSLGTYEQYF	TGTGCCAGCAGCTTGGGAACTTACGAGCAGTACTTC
-	TRBV30	TRBJ2-1	-	14	CAWSPITGGYEQFF	TGTGCCTGGAGTCCAATAACGGGGGGCTATGAGCAGTTCTTC
-	TRBV7-2	TRBJ2-7	-	12	CASSSPGYEQYF	TGTGCCAGCAGCAGCCCAGGCTACGAGCAGTACTTC
TRBD2	TRBV15	TRBJ2-7	-	14	CATSREGTSYEQYF	TGTGCCACCAGCAGAGAGGGGACTAGCTACGAGCAGTACTTC
-	TRBV4-3	TRBJ2-7	once	18	CASSQDSGGVTGSYEQYF	TGCGCCAGCAGCCAAGATTCGGGGGGTGTTACAGGGAGCTACGAGCAGTACTTC
-	TRBV28	TRBJ2-7	-	13	CASSFVRGDEQYF	TGTGCCAGCAGTTTCGTCAGGGGAGACGAGCAGTACTTC
-	TRBV25-1	TRBJ2-2	-	15	CASSPTTGNTGELFF	TGTGCCAGCAGTCCAACGACAGGGAACACCGGGGAGCTGTTTTTT
TRBD1	TRBV5-6	TRBJ1-1	-	14	CASSVDDRVTEAFF	TGTGCCAGCAGCGTGGATGACAGGGTCACTGAAGCTTTCTTT
TRBD2	TRBV5-1	TRBJ2-7	-	14	CASAELAGPYEQYF	TGCGCCAGCGCCGAACTAGCGGGCCCCTACGAGCAGTACTTC
-	TRBV19	TRBJ2-2	-	13	CASSMGGTGELFF	TGTGCCAGTAGTATGGGCGGGACCGGGGAGCTGTTTTTT
-	TRBV18	TRBJ2-2	-	14	CASSLATNTGELFF	TGTGCCAGCTCACTAGCGACGAACACCGGGGAGCTGTTTTTT
-	TRBV5-1	TRBJ1-1	-	15	CASSLSIAENTEAFF	TGCGCCAGCAGCTTATCAATAGCGGAGAACACTGAAGCTTTCTTT
TRBD1	TRBV11-2	TRBJ2-2	-	18	CASSLRQAGTGNTGELFF	TGTGCCAGCAGCTTAAGGCAGGCCGGGACAGGCAACACCGGGGAGCTGTTTTTT
TRBD2	TRBV2	TRBJ2-7	-	15	CASSAQLAGTYEQYF	TGTGCCAGCAGTGCACAACTAGCGGGCACCTACGAGCAGTACTTC
TRBD1	TRBV5-1	TRBJ1-4	-	16	CASSLVGTGEYEKLFF	TGCGCCAGCAGCTTGGTTGGGACAGGGGAGTATGAAAAACTGTTTTTT
TRBD1	TRBV6-5	TRBJ1-1	once	14	CASSYGTGDTEAFF	TGTGCCAGCAGTTACGGGACAGGAGACACTGAAGCTTTCTTT
-	TRBV29-1	TRBJ1-2	-	12	CSVGDKPYGYTF	TGCAGCGTTGGAGACAAGCCCTATGGCTACACCTTC
-	TRBV7-6	TRBJ1-3	-	13	CASSPEVGNTIYF	TGTGCCAGCAGCCCAGAGGTTGGAAACACCATATATTTT
-	TRBV4-1	TRBJ2-7	-	12	CASSQVGHEQYF	TGCGCCAGCAGCCAAGTGGGGCACGAGCAGTACTTC
TRBD1	TRBV18	TRBJ2-1	-	15	CASSSGQAPYNEQFF	TGTGCCAGCTCATCGGGACAGGCTCCCTACAATGAGCAGTTCTTC
TRBD1	TRBV19	TRBJ2-2	-	16	CASSLGQGGRAGELFF	TGTGCCAGTAGTCTGGGACAGGGTGGGAGGGCCGGGGAGCTGTTTTTT
TRBD2	TRBV30	TRBJ2-4	-	13	CAWSVGGGNIQYF	TGTGCCTGGAGTGTTGGGGGGGGGAACATTCAGTACTTC
TRBD1	TRBV19	TRBJ2-2	few	17	CASSIEGAARNTGELFF	TGTGCCAGTAGTATCGAGGGGGCAGCCAGAAACACCGGGGAGCTGTTTTTT
-	TRBV9	TRBJ2-7	-	15	CASSVGPAGSYEQYF	TGTGCCAGCAGCGTAGGCCCAGCGGGTTCTTACGAGCAGTACTTC
TRBD2	TRBV6-1	TRBJ2-7	once	15	CASSEPGLAVYEQYF	TGTGCCAGCAGTGAACCGGGACTAGCAGTCTACGAGCAGTACTTC
-	TRBV10-3	TRBJ2-3	-	15	CAISEGAVEGGTQYF	TGTGCCATCAGTGAAGGAGCGGTAGAGGGAGGTACGCAGTATTTT
TRBD2	TRBV28	TRBJ2-3	-	14	CATSSGRNTDTQYF	TGTGCCACCTCTAGCGGGAGGAATACAGATACGCAGTATTTT
-	TRBV5-1	TRBJ2-1	-	18	CASSLTQGQSLTYNEQFF	TGCGCCAGCAGCTTGACCCAGGGGCAGTCCCTAACCTACAATGAGCAGTTCTTC
TRBD2	TRBV5-1	TRBJ2-1	-	18	CASSLDLAGGLTYNEQFF	TGCGCCAGCAGCTTGGATCTAGCGGGAGGTTTGACCTACAATGAGCAGTTCTTC
-	TRBV28	TRBJ2-2	-	11	CATLNTGELFF	TGTGCCACCCTAAACACCGGGGAGCTGTTTTTT
-	TRBV7-2	TRBJ2-7	-	13	CASSLNYVYEQYF	TGTGCCAGCAGCTTAAACTACGTCTACGAGCAGTACTTC
-	TRBV14	TRBJ2-7	-	12	CASSHNPYEQYF	TGTGCCAGCAGCCACAATCCCTACGAGCAGTACTTC
-	TRBV18	TRBJ1-3	-	14	CASSLDEGRNTIYF	TGTGCCAGCTCGCTCGATGAGGGAAGGAACACCATATATTTT
TRBD1	TRBV7-2	TRBJ2-7	-	15	CASSLATGGDDEQYF	TGTGCCAGCAGCTTAGCGACAGGGGGCGACGACGAGCAGTACTTC
-	TRBV6-6	TRBJ1-5	-	15	CASSYSRVGNQPQHF	TGTGCCAGCAGTTATTCCAGGGTTGGCAATCAGCCCCAGCATTTT
-	TRBV28	TRBJ2-2	-	16	CASNSPPGLTTGELFF	TGTGCCAGCAATTCCCCTCCGGGACTTACCACCGGGGAGCTGTTTTTT
-	TRBV27	TRBJ2-7	-	14	CASSFQQGMSEQYF	TGTGCCAGCAGTTTTCAACAGGGAATGAGCGAGCAGTACTTC
TRBD1	TRBV19	TRBJ2-6	-	17	CATTPGQGISGANVLTF	TGTGCCACTACGCCGGGACAGGGGATCTCTGGGGCCAACGTCCTGACTTTC
TRBD1	TRBV5-6	TRBJ1-2	-	16	CASSLAGTAATYGYTF	TGTGCCAGCAGTCTCGCCGGGACAGCTGCTACTTATGGCTACACCTTC